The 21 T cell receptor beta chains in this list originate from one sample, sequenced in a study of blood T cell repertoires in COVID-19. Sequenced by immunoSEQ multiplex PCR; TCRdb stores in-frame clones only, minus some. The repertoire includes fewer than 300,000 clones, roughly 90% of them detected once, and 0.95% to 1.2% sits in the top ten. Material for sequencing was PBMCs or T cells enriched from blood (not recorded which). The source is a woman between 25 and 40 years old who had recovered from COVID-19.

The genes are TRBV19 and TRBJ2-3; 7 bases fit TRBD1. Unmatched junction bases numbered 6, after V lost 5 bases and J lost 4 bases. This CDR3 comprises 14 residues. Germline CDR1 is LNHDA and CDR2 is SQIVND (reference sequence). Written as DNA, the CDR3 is TGTGCCAGTAGTGAAGGGGGCTTCGCAGATACGCAGTATTTT. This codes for CASSEGGFADTQYF.

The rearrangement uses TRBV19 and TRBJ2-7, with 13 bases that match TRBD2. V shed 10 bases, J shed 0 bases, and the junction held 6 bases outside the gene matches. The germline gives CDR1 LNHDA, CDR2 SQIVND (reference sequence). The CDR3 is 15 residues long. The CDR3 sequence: CATQRLAGGSYEQYF. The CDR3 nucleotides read TGTGCCACCCAACGACTAGCGGGAGGCTCCTACGAGCAGTACTTC.

The CDR3 protein is CASMNPSFSYEQYF. For the CDR3, the DNA is TGCGCCAGCATGAACCCTAGCTTCTCCTACGAGCAGTACTTC. The V call is TRBV23-1, the J call TRBJ2-7, with D possibly being TRBD2 (5 bases). TRBV23-1 has ORF status, its function being uncertain. The CDR3 length is 14 residues. V was pared by 7 bases and J by 0 bases, with 13 bases between.

This CDR3 reads CASSLGVFRHNIGGDEQYF. Here the CDR3 DNA reads TGTGCCAGCAGCTTAGGGGTTTTCCGGCACAATATTGGAGGGGACGAGCAGTACTTC. J is TRBJ2-7 and V is TRBV7-2, with D tentatively TRBD2 (6 bases). Germline V gene data show CDR1 as SGHTA and CDR2 as FQGNSA. With 1 base removed from V and 5 bases from J, the gap between germline ends came to 27 bases. The CDR3 sequence is 19 residues long.

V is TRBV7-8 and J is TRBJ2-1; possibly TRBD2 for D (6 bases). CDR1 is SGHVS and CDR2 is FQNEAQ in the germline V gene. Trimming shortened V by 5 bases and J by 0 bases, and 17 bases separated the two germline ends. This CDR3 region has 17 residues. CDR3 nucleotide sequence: TGTGCCAGCAGCCGAGTTGAAGGGAGGCTCTCCTACAATGAGCAGTTCTTC. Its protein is CASSRVEGRLSYNEQFF.

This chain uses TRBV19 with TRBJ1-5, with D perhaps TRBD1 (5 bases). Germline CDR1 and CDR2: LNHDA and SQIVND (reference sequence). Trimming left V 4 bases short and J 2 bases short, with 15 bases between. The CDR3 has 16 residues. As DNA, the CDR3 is TGTGCCAGTAGTACCAAACGGGGGAAGGGCAATCAGCCCCAGCATTTT. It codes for CASSTKRGKGNQPQHF.

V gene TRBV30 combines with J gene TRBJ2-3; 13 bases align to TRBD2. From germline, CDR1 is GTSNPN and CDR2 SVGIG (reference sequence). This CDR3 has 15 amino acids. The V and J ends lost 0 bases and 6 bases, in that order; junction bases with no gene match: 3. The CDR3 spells CAWSVGLAGADTQYF. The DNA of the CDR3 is TGTGCCTGGAGTGTTGGACTAGCGGGAGCGGATACGCAGTATTTT.

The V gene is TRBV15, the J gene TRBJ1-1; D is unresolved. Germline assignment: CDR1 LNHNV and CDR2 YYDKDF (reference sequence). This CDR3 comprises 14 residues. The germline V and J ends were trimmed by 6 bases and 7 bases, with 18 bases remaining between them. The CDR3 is CATRPDGPRDEAFF. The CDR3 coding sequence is TGTGCCACCAGACCGGATGGGCCGAGGGATGAAGCTTTCTTT.

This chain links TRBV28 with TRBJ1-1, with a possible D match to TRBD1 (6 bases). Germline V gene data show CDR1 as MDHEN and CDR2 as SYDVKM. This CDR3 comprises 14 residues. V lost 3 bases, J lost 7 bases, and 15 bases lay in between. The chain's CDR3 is CASSLITGHGEAFF. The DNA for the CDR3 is TGTGCCAGCAGTTTGATCACAGGGCATGGTGAAGCTTTCTTT.

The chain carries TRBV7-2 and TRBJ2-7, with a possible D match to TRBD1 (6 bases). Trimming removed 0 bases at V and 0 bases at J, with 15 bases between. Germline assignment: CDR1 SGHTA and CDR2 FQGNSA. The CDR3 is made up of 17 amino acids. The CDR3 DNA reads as TGTGCCAGCAGCTTAGCGCCACAGGGTTGGGCCTCCTACGAGCAGTACTTC. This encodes CASSLAPQGWASYEQYF. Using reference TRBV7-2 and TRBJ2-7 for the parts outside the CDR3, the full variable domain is GAGVSQSPSNKVTEKGKDVELRCDPISGHTALYWYRQSLGQGLEFLIYFQGNSAPDKSGLPSDRFSAERTGGSVSTLTIQRTQQEDSAVYLCASSLAPQGWASYEQYFGPGTRLTVT.

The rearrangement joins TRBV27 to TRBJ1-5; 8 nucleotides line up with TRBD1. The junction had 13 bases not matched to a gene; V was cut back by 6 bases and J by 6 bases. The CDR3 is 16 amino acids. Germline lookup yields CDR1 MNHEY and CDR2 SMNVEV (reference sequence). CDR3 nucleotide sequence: TGTGCCAGCAGCCCAAGGCCCGACAGGGGCGGTCAGCCCCAGCATTTT. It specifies CASSPRPDRGGQPQHF.

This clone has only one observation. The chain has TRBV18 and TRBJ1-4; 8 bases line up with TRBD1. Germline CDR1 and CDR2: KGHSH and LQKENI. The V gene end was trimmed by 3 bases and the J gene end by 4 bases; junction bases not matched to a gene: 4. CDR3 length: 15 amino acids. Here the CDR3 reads CASSPGTGVNEKLFF. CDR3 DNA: TGTGCCAGCTCACCTGGGACAGGAGTTAATGAAAAACTGTTTTTT. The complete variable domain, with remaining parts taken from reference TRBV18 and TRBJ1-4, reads NAGVMQNPRHLVRRRGQEARLRCSPMKGHSHVYWYRQLPEEGLKFMVYLQKENIIDESGMPKERFSAEFPKEGPSILRIQQVVRGDSAAYFCASSPGTGVNEKLFFGSGTQLSVL.

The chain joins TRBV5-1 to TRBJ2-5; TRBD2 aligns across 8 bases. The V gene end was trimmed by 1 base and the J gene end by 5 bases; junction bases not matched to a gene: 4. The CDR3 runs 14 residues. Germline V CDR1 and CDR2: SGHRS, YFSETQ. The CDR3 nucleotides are TGCGCCAGCAGCTTGTCGGGAGGGCCCGAGACCCAGTACTTC. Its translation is CASSLSGGPETQYF.

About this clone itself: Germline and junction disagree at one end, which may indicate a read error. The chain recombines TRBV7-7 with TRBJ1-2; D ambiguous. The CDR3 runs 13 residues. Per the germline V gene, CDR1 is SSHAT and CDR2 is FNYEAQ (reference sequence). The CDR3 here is CASSLDRRNGYTF. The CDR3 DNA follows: TGTGCTAGCAGCTTAGACCGGAGGAATGGCTACACCTTC.

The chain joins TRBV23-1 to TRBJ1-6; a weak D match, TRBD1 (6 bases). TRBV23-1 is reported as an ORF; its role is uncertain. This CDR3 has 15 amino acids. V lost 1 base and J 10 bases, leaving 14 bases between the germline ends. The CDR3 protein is CASSQLQGYWSPLHF. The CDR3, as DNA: TGCGCCAGCAGTCAATTACAGGGTTATTGGTCACCCCTCCACTTT.

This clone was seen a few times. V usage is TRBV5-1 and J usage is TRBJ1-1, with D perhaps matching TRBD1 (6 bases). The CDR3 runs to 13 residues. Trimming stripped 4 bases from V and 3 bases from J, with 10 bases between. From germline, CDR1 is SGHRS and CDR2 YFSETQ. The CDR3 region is CASSIQGDTEAFF. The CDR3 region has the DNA TGCGCCAGCAGCATACAGGGTGACACTGAAGCTTTCTTT.

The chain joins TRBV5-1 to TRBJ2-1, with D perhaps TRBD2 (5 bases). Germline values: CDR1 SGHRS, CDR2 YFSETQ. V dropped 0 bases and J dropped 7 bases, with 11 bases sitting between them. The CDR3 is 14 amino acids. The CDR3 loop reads CASSLGGISNEQFF. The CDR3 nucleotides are TGCGCCAGCAGCTTGGGAGGGATCTCGAATGAGCAGTTCTTC.

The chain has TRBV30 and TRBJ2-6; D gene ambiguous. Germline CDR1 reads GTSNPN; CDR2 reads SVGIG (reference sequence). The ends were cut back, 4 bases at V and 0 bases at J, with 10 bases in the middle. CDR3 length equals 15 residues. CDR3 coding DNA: TGTGCCTGGACCCAGGTGGGCTCTGGGGCCAACGTCCTGACTTTC. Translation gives CAWTQVGSGANVLTF.

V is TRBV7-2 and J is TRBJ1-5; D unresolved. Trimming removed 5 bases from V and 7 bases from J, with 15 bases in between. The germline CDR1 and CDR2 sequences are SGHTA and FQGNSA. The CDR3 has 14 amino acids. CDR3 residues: CASSPEPLAQPQHF. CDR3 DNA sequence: TGTGCCAGCAGCCCGGAGCCGCTGGCCCAGCCCCAGCATTTT.

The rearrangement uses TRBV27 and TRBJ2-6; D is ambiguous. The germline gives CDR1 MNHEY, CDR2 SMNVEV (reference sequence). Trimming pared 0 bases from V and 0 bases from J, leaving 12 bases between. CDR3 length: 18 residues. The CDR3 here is CASSLSAIIGSGANVLTF. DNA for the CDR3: TGTGCCAGCAGTTTATCTGCAATAATCGGCTCTGGGGCCAACGTCCTGACTTTC.

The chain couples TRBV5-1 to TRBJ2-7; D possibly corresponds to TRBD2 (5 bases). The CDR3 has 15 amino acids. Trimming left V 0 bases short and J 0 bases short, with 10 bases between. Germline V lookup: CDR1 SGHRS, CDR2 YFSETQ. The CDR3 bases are TGCGCCAGCAGCTTGGCTGGGGAGAACTCCTACGAGCAGTACTTC. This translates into CASSLAGENSYEQYF. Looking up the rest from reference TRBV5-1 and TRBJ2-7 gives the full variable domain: KAGVTQTPRYLIKTRGQQVTLSCSPISGHRSVSWYQQTPGQGLQFLFEYFSETQRNKGNFPGRFSGRQFSNSRSEMNVSTLELGDSALYLCASSLAGENSYEQYFGPGTRLTVT.